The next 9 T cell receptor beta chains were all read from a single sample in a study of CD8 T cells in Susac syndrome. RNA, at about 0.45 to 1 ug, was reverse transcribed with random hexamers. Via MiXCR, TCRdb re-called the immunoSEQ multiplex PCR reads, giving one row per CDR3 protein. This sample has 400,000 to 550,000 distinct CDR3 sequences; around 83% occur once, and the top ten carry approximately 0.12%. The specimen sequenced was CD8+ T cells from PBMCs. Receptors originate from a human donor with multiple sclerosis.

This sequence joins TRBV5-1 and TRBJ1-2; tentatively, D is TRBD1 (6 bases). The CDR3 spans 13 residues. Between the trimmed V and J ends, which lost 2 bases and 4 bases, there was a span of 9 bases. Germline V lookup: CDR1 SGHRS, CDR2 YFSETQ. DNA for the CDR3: TGCGCCAGCAGCTTCACAGGGTTCTATGGCTACACCTTC. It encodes CASSFTGFYGYTF.

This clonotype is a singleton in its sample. In DNA form, the CDR3 reads TGTGCCAGCAGCGGACCAGGGGCACCTCAAGAGACCCAGTACTTC. Translated, it gives CASSGPGAPQETQYF. This sequence joins TRBV5-4 and TRBJ2-5, with D possibly TRBD1 on 6 matching bases. The CDR3 covers 15 residues. Germline CDR1 and CDR2: SGHNT and YYREEE (reference sequence). The V gene lost 4 bases and the J gene lost 2 bases, with 15 bases spanning the gap.

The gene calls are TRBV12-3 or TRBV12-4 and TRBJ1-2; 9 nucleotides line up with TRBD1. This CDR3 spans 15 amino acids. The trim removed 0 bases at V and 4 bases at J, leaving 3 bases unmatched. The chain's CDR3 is CASSLATGGRYGYTF. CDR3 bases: TGTGCCAGCAGTTTAGCGACAGGGGGACGCTATGGCTACACCTTC.

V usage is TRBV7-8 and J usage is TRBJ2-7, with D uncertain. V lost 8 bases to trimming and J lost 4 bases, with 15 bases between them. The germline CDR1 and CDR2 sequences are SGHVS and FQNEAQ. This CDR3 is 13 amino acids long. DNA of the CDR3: TGTGCCAGCCTCCCCCGTGGGGTTTACGAGCAGTACTTC. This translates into CASLPRGVYEQYF.

In nucleotides, the CDR3 is TGCGCCAGCAAGAGTGATGGTTTTGCTAATGAAAAACTGTTTTTT. Translating gives CASKSDGFANEKLFF. The genes are TRBV5-1 and TRBJ1-4, with D uncertain. CDR1 and CDR2 (germline): SGHRS, YFSETQ. CDR3 length: 15 residues. V dropped 6 bases and J dropped 3 bases, with 15 bases sitting between them.

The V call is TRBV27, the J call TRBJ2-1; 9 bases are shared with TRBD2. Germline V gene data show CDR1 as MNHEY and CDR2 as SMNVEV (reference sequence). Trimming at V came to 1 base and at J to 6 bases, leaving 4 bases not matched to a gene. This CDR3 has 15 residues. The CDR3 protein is CASSLLTSGTNEQFF. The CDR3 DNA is TGTGCCAGCAGTTTATTGACTAGCGGAACCAATGAGCAGTTCTTC.

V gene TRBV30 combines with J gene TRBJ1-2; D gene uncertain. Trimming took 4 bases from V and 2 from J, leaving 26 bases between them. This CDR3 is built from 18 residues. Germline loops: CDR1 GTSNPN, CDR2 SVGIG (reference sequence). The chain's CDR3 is CAWIPFGGREGLNYGYTF. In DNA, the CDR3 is TGTGCCTGGATCCCCTTCGGCGGGCGGGAGGGTCTAAACTATGGCTACACCTTC.

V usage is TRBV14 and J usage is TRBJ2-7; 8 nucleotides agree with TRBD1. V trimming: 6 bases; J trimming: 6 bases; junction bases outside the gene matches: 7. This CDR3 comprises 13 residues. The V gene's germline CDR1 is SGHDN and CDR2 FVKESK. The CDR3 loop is CASSHTGGSEQYF. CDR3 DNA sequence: TGTGCCAGCAGTCACACAGGGGGTAGCGAGCAGTACTTC.

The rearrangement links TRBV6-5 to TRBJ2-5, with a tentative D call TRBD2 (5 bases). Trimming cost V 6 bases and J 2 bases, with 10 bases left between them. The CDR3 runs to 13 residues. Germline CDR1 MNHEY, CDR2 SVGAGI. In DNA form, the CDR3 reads TGTGCCAGCAGACACCGGGGACAAGAGACCCAGTACTTC. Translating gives CASRHRGQETQYF.